The TCR beta chain under discussion was sequenced for a study of T cells after yellow fever vaccination. Background on the study: SMART-Seq v4 Ultra Low Input handled preparation of low-cell-number fractions.

The CDR3 is made up of 12 amino acids. With 5 bases clipped from V and 16 bases from J, the junction kept 6 bases outside the gene matches. Germline V gives CDR1 SGHTA, CDR2 FQGNSA. Findings and caveats of the study: Reappearance after the booster was observed for most primary-vaccination clones (roughly 97% CD4, almost 90% CD8).

Universal primer sites and UMIs were introduced during 5'RACE template-switching synthesis of TCR cDNA. MiXCR was run by TCRdb on the 5' RACE reads, yielding one entry per CDR3 protein. Counted here are 4,000 to 5,000 distinct CDR3 sequences, under 8.5% occurring once; the ten biggest clones make up less than 75%. This clonotype was found many times. The TCR was taken from a man aged 18 to 29 who received the YFV17D yellow fever vaccine. The chain couples TRBV7-2 to TRBJ2-1; 12 bases fit TRBD2. The specimen comprised PBMCs, either bulk or a sorted T-cell subset (CD4+, CD8+, memory, or dextramer-sorted; not recorded which), sampled 45 days after the first yellow fever vaccination. The CDR3 region has the DNA TGTGCCAGCAGCCCTAGCGGGGGGGGGGCATTCTTC. It translates to CASSPSGGGAFF.